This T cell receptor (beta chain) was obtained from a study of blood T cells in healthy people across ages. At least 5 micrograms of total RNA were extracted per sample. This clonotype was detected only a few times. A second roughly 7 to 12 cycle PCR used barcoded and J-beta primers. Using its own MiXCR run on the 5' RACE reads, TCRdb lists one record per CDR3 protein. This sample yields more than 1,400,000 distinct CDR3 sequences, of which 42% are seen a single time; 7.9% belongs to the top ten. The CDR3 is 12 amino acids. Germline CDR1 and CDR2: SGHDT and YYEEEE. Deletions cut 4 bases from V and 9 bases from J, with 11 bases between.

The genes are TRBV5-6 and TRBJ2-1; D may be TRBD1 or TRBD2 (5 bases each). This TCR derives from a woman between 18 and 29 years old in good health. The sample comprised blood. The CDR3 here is CASSAGAGEQFF. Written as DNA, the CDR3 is TGTGCCAGCAGCGCCGGGGCGGGTGAGCAGTTCTTC.